The text below deals with one TCR beta chain. The antigen remains unidentified. The data originate from a study of shared clonotypes between healthy human individuals. Overall study results and limits: Sharing across a handful of donors was seen in 4% to 6.5% of naive CD4 clonotypes. Collection of samples was limited to blood; tissue repertoires likely differ. Depth was large, yet rarefaction showed that sorted-subset sequencing was incomplete.

Naive CD45RA+ and memory CD45RA-negative subsets were split from CD4+ cells. Produced via immunoSEQ multiplex PCR; TCRdb's table is partial and in-frame only. The data hold around 2.5 million clones, with roughly 93% observed a single time. With 4 bases removed from V and 8 bases from J, the gap between germline ends came to 9 bases. The CDR3 extends over 13 amino acids. Germline values: CDR1 SGHAT, CDR2 FQDESV (reference sequence). This clonotype was sampled from a man aged 18 to 35 in good health. Some clones in this sample may be carry-over from other donors' samples. Sequenced material: naive CD4+ T cells from PBMCs. Subset described: CD45RA+ positively selected. This chain connects TRBV11-1 to TRBJ1-6, with no clear D. CDR3 region: CASSSVIDSPLHF. Here the CDR3 DNA reads TGTGCCAGCAGCTCTGTTATTGATTCACCCCTCCACTTT.